This note documents a single T cell receptor (beta chain) sequence. Its target is not known. TCRdb redid the calling of the reads with MiXCR, one entry per CDR3 protein. The sample shows fewer than 130,000 distinct CDR3 sequences, roughly 39% of them seen only once. The CDR3 has 15 amino acids. Trimming cost V 3 bases and J 6 bases, with 14 bases left between them. In germline, CDR1 is SGHVS, CDR2 FNYEAQ. This record belongs to a study of T cell repertoires in cytomegalovirus infection. Study as a whole: In the study, CMV epitopes included recently identified HLA-C-restricted and well-studied HLA-B-restricted ones. Overall study findings and caveats: Identification of carriers of CMV plus the relevant HLA was achieved through cumulative public TCR beta family frequency. Clonotypes of TCR beta that were HLA-C-restricted and CMV-specific dominated the ex vivo response.

The sample consisted of CD8+ T cells from cultured PBMCs, taken from culture after CMV antigen stimulation. J is TRBJ1-4 and V is TRBV7-6; D gene uncertain. This receptor was identified in a human donor in good health (CMV status not recorded). Some clones in this sample may be carry-over from other donors' samples. The CDR3: CASSFGPGGDEKLFF. The CDR3 nucleotides are TGTGCCAGCAGCTTCGGGCCCGGCGGAGATGAAAAACTGTTTTTT.